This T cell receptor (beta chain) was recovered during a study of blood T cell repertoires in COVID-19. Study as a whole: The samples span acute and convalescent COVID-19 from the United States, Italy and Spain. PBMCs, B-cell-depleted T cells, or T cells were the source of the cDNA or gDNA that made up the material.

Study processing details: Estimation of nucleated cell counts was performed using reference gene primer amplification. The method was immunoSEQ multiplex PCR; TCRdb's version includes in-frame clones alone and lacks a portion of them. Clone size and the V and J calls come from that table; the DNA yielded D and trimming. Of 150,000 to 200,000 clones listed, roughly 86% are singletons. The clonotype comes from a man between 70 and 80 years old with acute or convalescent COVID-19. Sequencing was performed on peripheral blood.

The CDR3 DNA follows: TGTGCCAGCAGCTTACCTTGGGACAGGGGGCGCCCCGGGGAGCTGTTTTTT. It codes for CASSLPWDRGRPGELFF. The chain joins TRBV7-9 to TRBJ2-2; 12 nucleotides agree with TRBD1. The trim removed 2 bases at V and 6 bases at J, leaving 7 bases unmatched. The V gene's germline CDR1 is SEHNR and CDR2 FQNEAQ (reference sequence). The length of the CDR3 is 17 residues.